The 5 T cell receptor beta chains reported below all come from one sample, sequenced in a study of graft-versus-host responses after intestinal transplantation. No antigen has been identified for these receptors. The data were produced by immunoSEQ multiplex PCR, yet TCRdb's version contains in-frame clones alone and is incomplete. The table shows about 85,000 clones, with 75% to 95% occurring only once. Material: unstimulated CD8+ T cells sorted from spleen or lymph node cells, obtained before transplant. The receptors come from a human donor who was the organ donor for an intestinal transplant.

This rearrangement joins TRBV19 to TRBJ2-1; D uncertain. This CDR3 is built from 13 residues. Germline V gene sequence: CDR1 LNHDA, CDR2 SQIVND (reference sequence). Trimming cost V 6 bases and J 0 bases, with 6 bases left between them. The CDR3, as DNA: TGTGCCAGTAGCTGGAGCTCCTACAATGAGCAGTTCTTC. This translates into CASSWSSYNEQFF.

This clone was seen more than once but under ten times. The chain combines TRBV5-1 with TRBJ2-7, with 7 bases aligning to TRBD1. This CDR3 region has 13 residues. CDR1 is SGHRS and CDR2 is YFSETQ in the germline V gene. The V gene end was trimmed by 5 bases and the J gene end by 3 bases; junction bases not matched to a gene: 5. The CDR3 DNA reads TGCGCCAGCAGATCAGGGGGTAACTACGAGCAGTACTTC. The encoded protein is CASRSGGNYEQYF.

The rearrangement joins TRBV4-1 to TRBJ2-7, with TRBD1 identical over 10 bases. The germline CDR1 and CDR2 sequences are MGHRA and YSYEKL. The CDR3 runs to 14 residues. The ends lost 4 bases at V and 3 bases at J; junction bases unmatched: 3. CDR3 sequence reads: CASSPRTGGYEQYF. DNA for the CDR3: TGCGCCAGCAGCCCCCGGACAGGGGGCTACGAGCAGTACTTC.

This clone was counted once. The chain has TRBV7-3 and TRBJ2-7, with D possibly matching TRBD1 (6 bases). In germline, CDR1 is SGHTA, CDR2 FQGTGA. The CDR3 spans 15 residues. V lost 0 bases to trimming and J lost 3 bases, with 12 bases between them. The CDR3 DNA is TGTGCCAGCAGCTTAACCGGACAGTCCAGCTACGAGCAGTACTTC. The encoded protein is CASSLTGQSSYEQYF.

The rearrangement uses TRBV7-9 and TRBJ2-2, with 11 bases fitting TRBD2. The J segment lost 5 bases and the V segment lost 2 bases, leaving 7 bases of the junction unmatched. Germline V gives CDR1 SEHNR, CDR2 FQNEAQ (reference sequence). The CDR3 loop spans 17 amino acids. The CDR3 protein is CASSLPSSGRLTGELFF. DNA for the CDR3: TGTGCCAGCAGCTTACCCTCTAGCGGGAGGTTGACCGGGGAGCTGTTTTTT.